This entry lists 9 T cell receptor beta chains sequenced from one sample in a study of blood T cells in healthy people across ages. A J-beta primer mix and a sample-barcoded 5' primer were used in a second PCR of about 7 to 12 cycles. Via MiXCR, TCRdb re-called the 5' RACE reads, giving one row per CDR3 protein. The table lists about 1,800,000 distinct CDR3 sequences, under 30% of them singletons. The sample taken for sequencing was blood. These TCRs come from a woman younger than 45 in good health.

The chain is built from TRBV24-1 and TRBJ2-5; D call uncertain. Germline lookup yields CDR1 KGHDR and CDR2 SFDVKD. V gave up 3 bases and J gave up 0 bases, with 4 bases separating them. The CDR3 covers 13 residues. The CDR3: CATSDDNQETQYF. CDR3 DNA: TGTGCCACCAGTGATGATAACCAAGAGACCCAGTACTTC.

This clonotype was recorded at least ten times. The J gene is TRBJ2-5, the V gene TRBV7-2; no reliable D call. Trimming took off 0 bases at V and 0 bases at J, with 2 bases between the two ends. This CDR3 spans 13 amino acids. Germline CDR1 reads SGHTA; CDR2 reads FQGNSA. CDR3 in amino acids: CASSLAYQETQYF. The DNA of the CDR3 is TGTGCCAGCAGCTTAGCGTACCAAGAGACCCAGTACTTC.

The gene calls are TRBV6-5 and TRBJ1-2, with 7 bases that match TRBD1. The germline V gene encodes CDR1 MNHEY and CDR2 SVGAGI. Trimming took 7 bases from V and 7 from J; bases not matched to a gene: 12. This CDR3 region has 14 residues. CDR3 protein: CASTPSTGVGGYTF. CDR3 sequence (DNA): TGTGCCAGCACGCCCTCAACAGGGGTGGGTGGCTACACCTTC.

The chain combines TRBV28 with TRBJ2-7; D unclear. This CDR3 has 13 residues. Trimming removed 5 bases from V and 7 bases from J, with 15 bases in between. Looked up from germline, CDR1 is MDHEN and CDR2 is SYDVKM. CDR3 residues: CASSPRSAREQYF. CDR3 DNA: TGTGCCAGCAGTCCCCGATCCGCGCGTGAGCAGTACTTC.

The chain employs TRBV24-1 and TRBJ2-3; 9 bases are a match to TRBD2. The ends lost 1 base at V and 3 bases at J; junction bases unmatched: 4. In germline, CDR1 is KGHDR, CDR2 SFDVKD. The CDR3 loop spans 16 amino acids. The CDR3 loop is CATSDLRLAGTDTQYF. The CDR3 region has the DNA TGTGCCACCAGTGATTTAAGGCTAGCGGGAACAGATACGCAGTATTTT.

As regards this clonotype: The germline gene is not matched at one end of the junction; a read error may be the cause. The rearrangement joins TRBV4-3 to TRBJ2-6; D is perhaps TRBD1 (5 bases). The CDR3 length is 16 residues. CDR1 is LGHNA and CDR2 is YSLEER in the germline V gene. This CDR3 reads CASSQGVLAGANVRTF. In DNA form, the CDR3 reads TGCGCCAGCAGCCAAGGCGTCCTGGCTGGGGCCAACGTCCGGACTTTC.

This clonotype was counted ten times or more. The genes are TRBV7-2 and TRBJ2-3; 7 bases fit TRBD1. The CDR3 consists of 15 residues. Trimming at V came to 3 bases and at J to 3 bases, leaving 6 bases not matched to a gene. From germline, CDR1 is SGHTA and CDR2 FQGNSA. For the CDR3, the DNA is TGTGCCAGCAGCTTTACAGGGGTTAGTACAGATACGCAGTATTTT. Translating it yields CASSFTGVSTDTQYF. Together with reference TRBV7-2 and TRBJ2-3, the CDR3 gives the full variable domain: GAGVSQSPSNKVTEKGKDVELRCDPISGHTALYWYRQSLGQGLEFLIYFQGNSAPDKSGLPSDRFSAERTGGSVSTLTIQRTQQEDSAVYLCASSFTGVSTDTQYFGPGTRLTVL.

Details on this clonotype: A single base separates this from a much larger clone, so it may be a read error. The rearrangement links TRBV29-1 to TRBJ2-5, with D maybe TRBD1 (6 bases). The CDR3 spans 15 residues. CDR1 and CDR2 (germline): SQVTM, ANQGSEA. Trimming took 0 bases from V and 4 from J, leaving 15 bases between them. CDR3 DNA sequence: TGCAGCGTTGAAGAAGTGCCAGGGGAGCGAGAGACCCAGTACTTC. It specifies CSVEEVPGERETQYF.

The sample holds a few counts of this clonotype. The chain is built from TRBV28 and TRBJ1-1, with 10 bases lining up with TRBD1. Losses at the gene ends were 8 bases for V and 6 bases for J; bases not matched to a gene: 3. Germline V CDR1 and CDR2: MDHEN, SYDVKM. This CDR3 is built from 12 residues. Here the CDR3 DNA reads TGTGCCAGCGGGACAGGGGCGGCTGAAGCTTTCTTT. Its translation is CASGTGAAEAFF. The full variable domain, its missing parts supplied by reference TRBV28 and TRBJ1-1, is DVKVTQSSRYLVKRTGEKVFLECVQDMDHENMFWYRQDPGLGLRLIYFSYDVKMKEKGDIPEGYSVSREKKERFSLILESASTNQTSMYLCASGTGAAEAFFGQGTRLTVV.